Listed below are T cell receptor beta chains from one sample, sequenced in a study of T cell clones after liver transplantation. The assay was immunoSEQ multiplex PCR, and TCRdb's table has in-frame clones only and misses some. The sample shows 85,000 to 110,000 clones, roughly 80% of them seen only once. Sequenced material: CD4+ T cells from blood, taken 47 months after liver transplant. Receptors were obtained from a human patient who received a liver transplant. Some T cells may possibly be graft donor cells. Both conserved end residues are part of each CDR3. Each record gives: V gene, clone size, CDR3 length, D gene, J gene, CDR3 DNA, CDR3 protein. The D gene is left open where the match is weak. The listing skips clone size in some rows; elsewhere it reads once, few, many or a size class.

TRBV7-7,NA,14,TRBD1,TRBJ2-5,TGTGCCAGCAGCAAAGACAGGGCTTCAGAGACCCAGTACTTC,CASSKDRASETQYF
TRBV13,NA,15,NA,TRBJ1-6,TGTGCCAGCAGCTTTCAGGGGCCCTATAATTCACCCCTCCACTTT,CASSFQGPYNSPLHF
TRBV18,NA,14,NA,TRBJ1-5,TGTGCCAGCTCACCAGTGCAGGGAGATCAGCCCCAGCATTTT,CASSPVQGDQPQHF
TRBV5-6,NA,15,TRBD1,TRBJ1-2,TGTGCCAGCAGCCGCAGGGGGCGCGAAGGCTATGGCTACACCTTC,CASSRRGREGYGYTF
TRBV5-1,once,14,NA,TRBJ2-7,TGCGCCAGCAGCCCCCAGGGATCCTCCTACGAGCAGTACTTC,CASSPQGSSYEQYF
TRBV15,NA,12,NA,TRBJ1-1,TGTGCCACCAGCAGAGATACAGGGCTGGCTTTCTTT,CATSRDTGLAFF
TRBV6-1,once,16,NA,TRBJ2-2,TGTGCCAGCAGTGCCTCCGGGACTTGGAACACCGGGGAGCTGTTTTTT,CASSASGTWNTGELFF
TRBV6-1,few,14,NA,TRBJ1-4,TGTGCCAGCAGTGGCGGGCCACGATTAGAAAAACTGTTTTTT,CASSGGPRLEKLFF
TRBV29-1,NA,17,TRBD1,TRBJ2-3,TGCAGCGTTGAAGATCGACAGGGGGGCTGGAACACAGATACGCAGTATTTT,CSVEDRQGGWNTDTQYF
TRBV5-1,NA,15,NA,TRBJ2-3,TGCGCCAGCCGGGGGATAACGACTAGCACAGATACGCAGTATTTT,CASRGITTSTDTQYF
TRBV10-3,NA,16,TRBD1,TRBJ2-7,TGTGCCATCAGTGAGTTCCGACAGGGGTCCTCCTACGAGCAGTACTTC,CAISEFRQGSSYEQYF
TRBV10-2,many,14,NA,TRBJ2-2,TGCGCCAGCAGTGAAGAGCCCGTTTACGGGGAGCTGTTTTTT,CASSEEPVYGELFF
TRBV7-2,NA,13,NA,TRBJ2-5,TGTGCCAGCAGCCCCTCCCCTACAGAGACCCAGTACTTC,CASSPSPTETQYF
TRBV28,NA,16,NA,TRBJ1-1,TGTGCCAGCAGTTTTTCAACTAGGGGGGTGAACACTGAAGCTTTCTTT,CASSFSTRGVNTEAFF
TRBV7-2,once,15,NA,TRBJ1-6,TGTGCCAGCAGCTATCCGGGACACCTGGGTTCACCCCTCCACTTT,CASSYPGHLGSPLHF
TRBV2,NA,14,NA,TRBJ1-5,TGTGCCAGCAGGGGAGGGAGGGGCAATCAGCCCCAGCATTTT,CASRGGRGNQPQHF
TRBV19,NA,15,NA,TRBJ2-1,TGTGCCAGTAGTCCGCGGACAGATTCCTACAATGAGCAGTTCTTC,CASSPRTDSYNEQFF
TRBV4-2,NA,16,NA,TRBJ2-3,TGTGCCAGCAGCCAAGACGGCGACGGGAACACAGATACGCAGTATTTT,CASSQDGDGNTDTQYF
TRBV7-2,NA,16,NA,TRBJ2-1,TGTGCCAGCAGCTTAGAAAGGGGTTTTGCCTACAATGAGCAGTTCTTC,CASSLERGFAYNEQFF
TRBV28,NA,18,NA,TRBJ1-5,TGTGCCAGCAGCCTCTCTAAATCGTCTACGTATAGCAATCAGCCCCAGCATTTT,CASSLSKSSTYSNQPQHF
TRBV15,NA,15,NA,TRBJ2-1,TGTGCCACCAGCAGAGACCTCCAAGCGTACAATGAGCAGTTCTTC,CATSRDLQAYNEQFF
TRBV18,NA,14,NA,TRBJ1-1,TGTGCCAGCTCACCCCCACAGGGGAACACTGAAGCTTTCTTT,CASSPPQGNTEAFF
TRBV14,NA,14,TRBD2,TRBJ2-3,TGTGCCAGCAGCCGGCGGGGGGCGAGAGATACGCAGTATTTT,CASSRRGARDTQYF
TRBV5-1,NA,15,TRBD2,TRBJ2-7,TGCGCCAGCAGCGCGACTAGCGGGCACTCCTACGAGCAGTACTTC,CASSATSGHSYEQYF
TRBV29-1,NA,14,TRBD1,TRBJ1-3,TGCAGCGTCTCGGGACAGGGGGCTGGAAACACCATATATTTT,CSVSGQGAGNTIYF
TRBV5-4,few,13,NA,TRBJ1-1,TGTGCCAGCAGCCCGACCCTGAACACTGAAGCTTTCTTT,CASSPTLNTEAFF
TRBV19,NA,14,NA,TRBJ2-5,TGTGCCAGTAGTATAGGGGGGGCTCGGGAGACCCAGTACTTC,CASSIGGARETQYF
TRBV5-4,NA,12,NA,TRBJ2-3,TGTGCCAGCAGCTTGGCGGCAGATACGCAGTATTTT,CASSLAADTQYF
TRBV7-7,NA,14,NA,TRBJ2-5,TGTGCCAGCAGCTCCTTCGGGGGACGGGAGACCCAGTACTTC,CASSSFGGRETQYF
TRBV6-5,NA,11,TRBD1,TRBJ1-2,TGTGCCAGCGGGACAGGGAATGGCTACACCTTC,CASGTGNGYTF
TRBV6-6,NA,11,NA,TRBJ2-7,TGTGCCAGCAGTCCGGGTGTCAAGCAGTACTTC,CASSPGVKQYF
TRBV14,few,13,NA,TRBJ2-7,TGTGCCAGCAGCCAAACCCAGGAGAGTCTTCAGTACTTC,CASSQTQESLQYF
TRBV5-8,once,15,TRBD1,TRBJ1-5,TGTGCCAGCAGCTTGCCGGGGACAGTACTTCAGCCCCAGCATTTT,CASSLPGTVLQPQHF
TRBV21-1,few,15,NA,TRBJ2-6,TGTGCCAGCAGCAAAAGGGGCTCTGGGGCCAACGTCCTGACTTTC,CASSKRGSGANVLTF
TRBV5-1,NA,14,TRBD2,TRBJ2-2,TGCGCCAGCAGCGTAACCGGGGGGACCGGGGAGCTGTTTTTT,CASSVTGGTGELFF
TRBV5-5,NA,14,NA,TRBJ1-1,TGTGCCAGCAGCTTAGGACAGTCGAACACTGAAGCTTTCTTT,CASSLGQSNTEAFF
TRBV5-4,NA,16,TRBD2,TRBJ2-7,TGTGCCAGCAGCCTTCGACTAGCGGGGGGCCAATACGAGCAGTACTTC,CASSLRLAGGQYEQYF
TRBV20-1,NA,11,NA,TRBJ2-5,TGCAGTGCTTGGAAGAGGGAGACCCAGTACTTC,CSAWKRETQYF
TRBV6-1,NA,15,NA,TRBJ2-7,TGTGCCAGCAGCCTAGGTCGGGGCAGTACCTACGAGCAGTACTTC,CASSLGRGSTYEQYF